Listed below are T cell receptor beta chains from one sample, sequenced in a study of CD8 T cells in ankylosing spondylitis. TCRdb re-called the 5' RACE reads through MiXCR, storing one row per CDR3 protein. This repertoire shows about 250,000 distinct CDR3 sequences, 30% to 40% found once; its top ten account for roughly 4.2%. Sequencing was carried out using blood, either unsorted or a sorted T cell fraction (not recorded which). The receptors originated from a male donor with ankylosing spondylitis or in good health (not recorded which). Each CDR3 is given with its conserved first and last residue. A D gene is named only where the DNA matches it firmly. Clone size, where shown, is once, few, many, or a class for clones that have expanded.

TRBJ1-1 | TRBV20-1 | NA | NA | CSATPPQKNTEAFF | TGCAGTGCTACCCCCCCACAGAAGAACACTGAAGCTTTCTTT
TRBJ1-4 | TRBV12-3/TRBV12-4 | NA | NA | CASRPGTTNEKLFF | TGTGCCAGCAGGCCGGGTACAACTAATGAAAAACTGTTTTTT
TRBJ2-5 | TRBV12-3/TRBV12-4 | few | TRBD2 | CASSSSAGAETQYF | TGTGCCAGCAGTTCGAGCGCGGGAGCAGAGACCCAGTACTTC
TRBJ2-7 | TRBV29-1 | few | TRBD2 | CSVEEAGREGYEQYF | TGCAGCGTTGAAGAAGCGGGTAGGGAGGGCTACGAGCAGTACTTC
TRBJ1-4 | TRBV10-3 | NA | TRBD1 | CAISETSGGAEKLFF | TGTGCCATCAGTGAGACCTCAGGGGGCGCCGAAAAACTGTTTTTT
TRBJ2-1 | TRBV7-7 | once | NA | CASSRGDGRSYNEQFF | TGTGCCAGCAGCCGAGGGGACGGACGCTCCTACAATGAGCAGTTCTTC
TRBJ2-5 | TRBV20-1 | NA | TRBD1 | CSAGGQGWETQYF | TGCAGTGCTGGGGGACAGGGCTGGGAGACCCAGTACTTC
TRBJ1-5 | TRBV4-1 | once | NA | CASSLQAKGGQPQHF | TGCGCCAGCAGCCTCCAAGCCAAGGGGGGTCAGCCCCAGCATTTT
TRBJ1-4 | TRBV7-9 | NA | NA | CASQLLDSVNEKLFF | TGTGCCAGCCAGCTTCTCGACAGTGTTAATGAAAAACTGTTTTTT
TRBJ2-3 | TRBV29-1 | few | NA | CSVRPTQDTQYF | TGCAGCGTTCGGCCTACCCAAGATACGCAGTATTTT
TRBJ2-7 | TRBV20-1 | few | TRBD2 | CSARPSGGRYEQYF | TGCAGTGCTAGACCCAGCGGGGGCCGGTACGAGCAGTACTTC
TRBJ2-1 | TRBV29-1 | few | TRBD2 | CSVVLAGGVNEQFF | TGCAGCGTTGTTTTGGCGGGGGGCGTCAATGAGCAGTTCTTC
TRBJ2-1 | TRBV5-5 | NA | NA | CASSLDGGYNEQFF | TGTGCCAGCAGCTTGGACGGGGGATACAATGAGCAGTTCTTC
TRBJ2-7 | TRBV12-3/TRBV12-4 | NA | TRBD1 | CASSLGDRVDEQYF | TGTGCCAGCAGTTTAGGGGACAGGGTCGACGAGCAGTACTTC
TRBJ1-1 | TRBV7-9 | NA | NA | CASSLPGGSEAFF | TGTGCCAGCAGCTTACCCGGGGGATCCGAAGCTTTCTTT
TRBJ2-5 | TRBV5-1 | NA | TRBD2 | CASSLTLAGGTEETQYF | TGCGCCAGCAGCTTGACCCTAGCGGGGGGAACAGAAGAGACCCAGTACTTC
TRBJ2-7 | TRBV10-3 | NA | NA | CAISEVNSGPARGYEQYF | TGTGCCATCAGTGAGGTAAATTCGGGACCGGCAAGGGGCTACGAGCAGTACTTC
TRBJ2-2 | TRBV11-2 | NA | NA | CASSQGRVTGELFF | TGTGCCAGCAGCCAGGGACGGGTCACCGGGGAGCTGTTTTTT
TRBJ2-1 | TRBV7-2 | once | NA | CASSDAAGNEQFF | TGTGCCAGCAGCGACGCTGCGGGCAATGAGCAGTTCTTC
TRBJ1-4 | TRBV12-3/TRBV12-4 | NA | NA | CASSLAGRKLFF | TGTGCCAGCAGTCTAGCAGGGCGAAAACTGTTTTTT
TRBJ2-3 | TRBV12-3/TRBV12-4 | few | NA | CASSLAGHLTDTQYF | TGTGCCAGCAGTTTAGCGGGACACCTCACAGATACGCAGTATTTT
TRBJ1-1 | TRBV2 | once | NA | CASSEAGRTFF | TGTGCCAGCAGTGAAGCGGGACGTACTTTCTTT
TRBJ2-7 | TRBV5-1 | few | NA | CASSLEAGGTYEQYF | TGCGCCAGCAGCTTGGAGGCAGGGGGGACCTACGAGCAGTACTTC
TRBJ1-6 | TRBV27 | few | NA | CASSFEGNNSPLHF | TGTGCCAGCAGTTTCGAGGGGAATAATTCACCCCTCCACTTT
TRBJ2-5 | TRBV7-9 | NA | NA | CASSLGSGKQETQYF | TGTGCCAGCAGCTTAGGGTCGGGGAAGCAAGAGACCCAGTACTTC
TRBJ1-1 | TRBV13 | few | NA | CASSLSGTEAFF | TGTGCCAGCAGCCTCTCGGGCACTGAAGCTTTCTTT
TRBJ2-5 | TRBV2 | NA | NA | CASSDVETQYF | TGTGCCAGCAGTGATGTGGAGACCCAGTACTTC
TRBJ2-7 | TRBV20-1 | many | TRBD1 | CSASPAGQGVYEQYF | TGCAGTGCTAGCCCAGCGGGACAGGGGGTCTACGAGCAGTACTTC
TRBJ2-3 | TRBV5-6 | NA | NA | CASSTWQAYTDTQYF | TGTGCCAGCAGTACTTGGCAGGCGTACACAGATACGCAGTATTTT
TRBJ2-1 | TRBV11-2 | few | NA | CASSSSRADNEQFF | TGTGCCAGCAGCTCATCCAGGGCCGACAATGAGCAGTTCTTC
TRBJ1-1 | TRBV29-1 | few | NA | CSVETGTNTEAFF | TGCAGCGTTGAAACGGGAACGAACACTGAAGCTTTCTTT
TRBJ2-7 | TRBV20-1 | NA | NA | CSAREDVYYEQYF | TGCAGTGCTAGAGAAGATGTATACTACGAGCAGTACTTC
TRBJ2-3 | TRBV10-3 | few | NA | CAISPSEVDTQYF | TGTGCCATCAGTCCCTCGGAGGTGGATACGCAGTATTTT
TRBJ2-2 | TRBV12-3/TRBV12-4 | NA | NA | CASSLGLKNTGELFF | TGTGCCAGCAGTTTAGGCCTCAAGAACACCGGGGAGCTGTTTTTT